This passage covers 17 T cell receptor beta chains from one sample sequenced in a study of blood T cell repertoires in COVID-19. Here immunoSEQ multiplex PCR was the method, and the copy in TCRdb shows in-frame clones only, minus some. The table records over 50,000 clones, 70% to 90% of them present only once. The specimen sequenced was peripheral blood. The receptors were sampled from a man in his fifties with active COVID-19.

V gene TRBV7-2 combines with J gene TRBJ1-1, with D possibly TRBD1 on 6 matching bases. Germline V gene lookup returns CDR1 SGHTA and CDR2 FQGNSA. The V and J ends lost 2 bases and 6 bases respectively, with 16 bases between them. The CDR3 has 15 amino acids. CDR3 sequence (DNA): TGTGCCAGCAGCTTAAGTAGCAGGGGTTGGGCTGAAGCTTTCTTT. It codes for CASSLSSRGWAEAFF.

This chain joins TRBV6-6 and TRBJ1-3; the D gene is possibly TRBD1 (5 bases). CDR3 length equals 15 residues. V was trimmed by 3 bases and J by 11 bases, leaving 20 bases between them. Germline V gene sequence: CDR1 MNHNY, CDR2 SVGAGI (reference sequence). DNA of the CDR3: TGTGCCAGCAGTTATTTAGGTTCAGGGCAGACACCCATATATTTT. Protein product: CASSYLGSGQTPIYF.

The gene calls are TRBV5-6 and TRBJ1-1; possible D gene TRBD1, 5 bases. Trimming removed 2 bases at V and 1 base at J, with 12 bases between. Germline CDR1 is SGHDT and CDR2 is YYEEEE. The CDR3 sequence is 15 residues long. Here the CDR3 reads CASSFKGPGNTEAFF. In DNA, the CDR3 is TGTGCCAGCAGCTTCAAGGGGCCCGGGAACACTGAAGCTTTCTTT.

The chain uses TRBV7-2 and TRBJ2-2; 8 positions match TRBD1. CDR1 and CDR2 from the germline V gene are SGHTA and FQGNSA. The J segment lost 4 bases and the V segment lost 3 bases, leaving 7 bases of the junction unmatched. This CDR3 is built from 16 residues. This CDR3 reads CASSLRQGRLTGELFF. The CDR3 DNA reads as TGTGCCAGCAGCTTGCGACAGGGGCGTCTCACCGGGGAGCTGTTTTTT.

This CDR3 is CSASNAVDNEQFF. In DNA, the CDR3 is TGCAGTGCTAGTAATGCAGTTGACAATGAGCAGTTCTTC. J is TRBJ2-1 and V is TRBV20-1; D call uncertain. There are 13 residues in the CDR3. The germline gives CDR1 DFQATT, CDR2 SNEGSKA (reference sequence). The ends were cut back, 3 bases at V and 5 bases at J, with 11 bases in the middle.

The rearrangement joins TRBV18 to TRBJ1-1, with D unclear. Germline lookup yields CDR1 KGHSH and CDR2 LQKENI. The V end lost 2 bases, the J end lost 1 base, and 8 bases lay between the germline ends. CDR3 length equals 14 residues. The DNA for the CDR3 is TGTGCCAGCTCACCAAACACCCAGAACACTGAAGCTTTCTTT. As protein: CASSPNTQNTEAFF. The full variable domain, in which reference TRBV18 and TRBJ1-1 provide the parts outside the CDR3, is NAGVMQNPRHLVRRRGQEARLRCSPMKGHSHVYWYRQLPEEGLKFMVYLQKENIIDESGMPKERFSAEFPKEGPSILRIQQVVRGDSAAYFCASSPNTQNTEAFFGQGTRLTVV.

As for this clone: The junction shows a germline mismatch at one end, possibly a read error. The chain recombines TRBV7-7 with TRBJ2-5; TRBD1 might be the D (6 bases). Germline loops: CDR1 SSHAT, CDR2 FNYEAQ (reference sequence). The CDR3 consists of 15 residues. CDR3 nucleotide sequence: TGTGCTAGCAGCTTAAACAGGGCCACCCAAGAGACCCAGTACTTC. It translates to CASSLNRATQETQYF. The entire variable domain, with the rest obtained from reference TRBV7-7 and TRBJ2-5, is as follows: GAGVSQSPRYKVTKRGQDVTLRCDPISSHATLYWYQQALGQGPEFLTYFNYEAQPDKSGLPSDRFSAERPEGSISTLTIQRTEQRDSAMYRCASSLNRATQETQYFGPGTRLLVL.

This chain connects TRBV7-2 to TRBJ2-7; D perhaps matches TRBD1 (6 bases). The CDR3 has 15 residues. V was clipped by 5 bases and J by 2 bases, with 16 bases between them. Germline V gives CDR1 SGHTA, CDR2 FQGNSA. The CDR3 DNA reads as TGTGCCAGCAGCCGGTCGACAGGCCTGACCTACGAGCAGTACTTC. Translated: CASSRSTGLTYEQYF.

This clone was seen just once. This chain connects TRBV5-8 to TRBJ2-2; 8 nucleotides line up with TRBD1. Losses at the gene ends were 4 bases for V and 5 bases for J; bases not matched to a gene: 7. Germline V gene lookup returns CDR1 SGHTS and CDR2 YDEGEE. The length of the CDR3 is 15 residues. The CDR3 loop is CASSRTGGSTGELFF. As DNA, the CDR3 is TGTGCCAGCAGCCGTACAGGGGGATCGACCGGGGAGCTGTTTTTT.

The chain has TRBV7-2 and TRBJ2-1; 7 nucleotides agree with TRBD2. V gave up 0 bases and J gave up 4 bases; unmatched junction bases: 0. CDR1 and CDR2 (germline): SGHTA, FQGNSA. This CDR3 has 14 amino acids. Here the CDR3 reads CASSLAGGYNEQFF. Written as DNA, the CDR3 is TGTGCCAGCAGCTTAGCGGGGGGGTACAATGAGCAGTTCTTC.

This clone turned up a few times. The rearrangement joins TRBV5-1 to TRBJ2-2; TRBD1 matches 7 bases. The junction had 7 bases not matched to a gene; V was cut back by 4 bases and J by 4 bases. Looked up from germline, CDR1 is SGHRS and CDR2 is YFSETQ. The CDR3 sequence is 15 residues long. CDR3 coding DNA: TGCGCCAGCAGCCAACAGCCAGGGGGCACCGGGGAGCTGTTTTTT. Translating it yields CASSQQPGGTGELFF.

This clone was detected only a few times. The rearrangement links TRBV6-6 to TRBJ1-2; D gene uncertain. Germline V gene sequence: CDR1 MNHNY, CDR2 SVGAGI (reference sequence). The V gene lost 4 bases and the J gene lost 3 bases, with 12 bases spanning the gap. This CDR3 is 14 amino acids long. As DNA, the CDR3 is TGTGCCAGCAGTTGGGAGGGCTCGCACTATGGCTACACCTTC. Its translation: CASSWEGSHYGYTF.

The genes are TRBV3-1 (or the pseudogene TRBV3-2) and TRBJ2-3, with TRBD1 as a possible D gene (5 bases). The CDR3 sequence is 14 residues long. CDR1 and CDR2 from the germline V gene are LGHDT and YNNKEL (reference sequence). Trimming removed 2 bases from V and 6 bases from J, with 12 bases in between. This chain's CDR3 is CASSQRGSIDTQYF. CDR3 coding DNA: TGTGCCAGCAGCCAAAGGGGCTCAATTGATACGCAGTATTTT.

This clone was seen just once. The chain is built from TRBV7-6 and TRBJ2-1, with D perhaps TRBD1 (6 bases). Germline values: CDR1 SGHVS, CDR2 FNYEAQ. CDR3 length: 12 amino acids. V lost 3 bases and J lost 7, with 7 bases in between. The CDR3 coding sequence is TGTGCCAGCAGCTTTACAGGGAATGAGCAGTTCTTC. Translating it yields CASSFTGNEQFF.

The chain uses TRBV2 and TRBJ1-2; TRBD1 is a possible D gene (6 bases). The CDR3 extends over 15 amino acids. Trimming pared 5 bases from V and 0 bases from J, leaving 13 bases between. Germline-derived CDR1 and CDR2 are SNHLY and FYNNEI. The CDR3 reads CASSREGTTNYGYTF. For the CDR3, the DNA is TGTGCCAGCAGTCGAGAAGGGACAACTAACTATGGCTACACCTTC.

V gene TRBV7-2 combines with J gene TRBJ2-5, with a possible D match to TRBD2 (6 bases). The CDR3 is made up of 14 amino acids. The germline V gene has CDR1 SGHTA and CDR2 FQGNSA. Between the trimmed V and J ends, which lost 6 bases and 2 bases, there was a span of 13 bases. The CDR3 coding sequence is TGTGCCAGCAGACCTCCTGGGAGGCAAGAGACCCAGTACTTC. Translated, it gives CASRPPGRQETQYF.

This clone was picked up one time. This chain joins TRBV7-9 and TRBJ2-3; 8 bases agree with TRBD1. With V trimmed by 5 bases and J by 6 bases, 13 bases remained unmatched. The CDR3 contains 16 residues. CDR1 and CDR2 from the germline V gene are SEHNR and FQNEAQ (reference sequence). The DNA for the CDR3 is TGTGCCAGCAGCCATACGGACAGGGAATTATGGGATACGCAGTATTTT. Amino acid sequence: CASSHTDRELWDTQYF.